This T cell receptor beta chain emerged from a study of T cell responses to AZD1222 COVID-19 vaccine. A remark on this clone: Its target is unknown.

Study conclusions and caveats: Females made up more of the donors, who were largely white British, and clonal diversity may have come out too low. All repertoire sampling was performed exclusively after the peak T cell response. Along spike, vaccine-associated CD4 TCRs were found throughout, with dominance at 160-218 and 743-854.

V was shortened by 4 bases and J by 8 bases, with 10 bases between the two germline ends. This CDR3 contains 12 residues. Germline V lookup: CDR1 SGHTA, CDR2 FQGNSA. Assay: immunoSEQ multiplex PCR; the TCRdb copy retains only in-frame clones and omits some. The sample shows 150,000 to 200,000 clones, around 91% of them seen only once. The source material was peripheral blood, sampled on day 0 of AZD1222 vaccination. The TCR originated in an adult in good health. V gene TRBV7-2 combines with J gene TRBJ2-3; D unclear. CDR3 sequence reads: CASSSTNPTQYF. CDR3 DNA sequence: TGTGCCAGCAGCTCAACAAATCCTACGCAGTATTTT.